These T cell receptor beta chains were read from a single sample in a study of cytomegalovirus exposure and HLA in healthy donors. Assay used: immunoSEQ multiplex PCR; TCRdb lists only in-frame clones, some missing. The sample records some 87,000 clones, more than 55% being singletons. Specimen: PBMCs. These receptors all stem from a woman aged 30 to 39 in good health and CMV-seropositive. Each CDR3 is given with its conserved first and last residue. The D gene is left open where the match is weak. Clone size is stated in some rows and not others, as once, few, many or a class when expanded.

clone_size	v_call	d_call	j_call	cdr3_length	cdr3_nt	cdr3_aa
NA	TRBV11-3	NA	TRBJ1-5	11	TGTGCCAGCAGCTCCGGGGGGCCCCAGCATTTT	CASSSGGPQHF
NA	TRBV4-2	TRBD1	TRBJ1-1	12	TGTGCCAGCAGCGTCCGGGACAGAGAAGCTTTCTTT	CASSVRDREAFF
few	TRBV9	NA	TRBJ1-2	14	TGTGCCAGCAGCGTAGATCAGGGGTCCTATGGCTACACCTTC	CASSVDQGSYGYTF
few	TRBV19	NA	TRBJ2-7	11	TGTGCCAGTAGTATAGGGAGCGAGCAGTACTTC	CASSIGSEQYF
NA	TRBV7-3	NA	TRBJ2-3	13	TGTGCCAGCAGCTTCGGTGGAGCAGATACGCAGTATTTT	CASSFGGADTQYF
NA	TRBV6-1	NA	TRBJ2-3	13	TGTGCCAGCAGGCGACTAGATAGAGATACGCAGTATTTT	CASRRLDRDTQYF
NA	TRBV4-1	NA	TRBJ1-3	16	TGCGCCAGCAGCCAGGCTGCAGGATACTCTGGAAACACCATATATTTT	CASSQAAGYSGNTIYF
NA	TRBV28	NA	TRBJ2-1	17	TGTGCCAGCAGTCTCCCCATCGGGGGATTTTCCTACAATGAGCAGTTCTTC	CASSLPIGGFSYNEQFF
few	TRBV5-1	TRBD1	TRBJ1-2	15	TGCGCCAGCAGCTTGGGCGGGACAGGGCACGGCGGCTACACCTTC	CASSLGGTGHGGYTF
NA	TRBV7-8	TRBD2	TRBJ2-1	16	TGTGCCAGCAGCCATGCTAGCGGGGGTAGGGGGAATGAGCAGTTCTTC	CASSHASGGRGNEQFF
NA	TRBV2	NA	TRBJ2-5	17	TGTGCCAGCAGTGAAGCCATGGCAGGGTGGGGACAAGGGACCCAGTACTTC	CASSEAMAGWGQGTQYF
NA	TRBV6-5	NA	TRBJ2-3	14	TGTGCCAGCAGTGACGACAGTACATTGAATACGCAGTATTTT	CASSDDSTLNTQYF
NA	TRBV7-8	NA	TRBJ1-2	12	TGTGCCAGCAGCTTAGGAGTTGAGGGCTACACCTTC	CASSLGVEGYTF
NA	TRBV5-6	NA	TRBJ2-1	16	TGTGCCAGCACCAATTCGGACAGAAGCTCCTACAATGAGCAGTTCTTC	CASTNSDRSSYNEQFF
NA	TRBV6-5	TRBD1	TRBJ1-5	14	TGTGCCAGCAGTCGGACAGGGGCGTATCAGCCCCAGCATTTT	CASSRTGAYQPQHF
NA	TRBV5-1	TRBD1	TRBJ1-2	14	TGCGCCAGCAGCTTGGACAGGGGTTTTTATGGCTACCCCTTC	CASSLDRGFYGYPF
once	TRBV7-9	NA	TRBJ1-1	14	TGTGCCAGCAGCTTAGGGTTGGGAGGCACTGAAGCTTTCTTT	CASSLGLGGTEAFF
few	TRBV9	TRBD2	TRBJ2-5	18	TGTGCCAGCAGCGATGGGACTAGCGGGGGGGGGTACCAAGAGACCCAGTACTTC	CASSDGTSGGGYQETQYF
NA	TRBV11-2	NA	TRBJ2-3	16	TGTGCCAGCAGCTTAGGGGGCCTCCCCGGGCCAGATACGCAGTATTTT	CASSLGGLPGPDTQYF
NA	TRBV9	NA	TRBJ2-1	15	TGTGCCAGCAGCGTCTCGGCAGGGGTCGGGTATGAGCAGTTCTTC	CASSVSAGVGYEQFF
few	TRBV6-1	TRBD1	TRBJ2-7	13	TGTGCCAGCAGAGGACAGGGCCACGCCGAGCAGTACTTC	CASRGQGHAEQYF
NA	TRBV5-6	NA	TRBJ1-1	16	TGTGCCAGCAGCCGCCCTAGGACATTTGGTTACACTGAAGCTTTCTTT	CASSRPRTFGYTEAFF
NA	TRBV11-2	TRBD1	TRBJ2-3	16	TGTGCCAGCAGCTTAGGGGCGGACAGGGTCGCAGATACGCAGTATTTT	CASSLGADRVADTQYF
few	TRBV7-9	NA	TRBJ1-1	13	TGTGCCAGCAGCTTACAGGGGAACACTGAAGCTTTCTTT	CASSLQGNTEAFF
NA	TRBV28	NA	TRBJ1-1	14	TGTGCCAGCAGGGGGGGAGGGGGGGGCACTGAAGCTTTCTTT	CASRGGGGGTEAFF
NA	TRBV7-2	NA	TRBJ1-1	14	TGTGCCAGCAGCTTTCCAGGGGAGAACACTGAAGCTTTCTTT	CASSFPGENTEAFF
NA	TRBV5-1	TRBD2	TRBJ2-7	16	TGCGCCAGCAGCTTTTCCAGCGGGGGCCCAACGAGCGAGCAGTACTTC	CASSFSSGGPTSEQYF
NA	TRBV6-6	TRBD2	TRBJ2-1	15	TGTGCCAGCCTCGGGGGGGCCATATCCTACAATGAGCAGTTCTTC	CASLGGAISYNEQFF
NA	TRBV4-1	TRBD2	TRBJ2-7	16	TGCGCCAGCAGCCAGATACGGGGACTAGCGTTTTACGAGCAGTACTTC	CASSQIRGLAFYEQYF
NA	TRBV18	TRBD2	TRBJ2-1	14	TGTGCCAGCTCAGAGGCTAGCGGGTTCAATGAGCAGTTCTTC	CASSEASGFNEQFF
NA	TRBV7-2	TRBD1	TRBJ1-6	17	TGTGCCAGCAGCTTAGGCGGACAGGGGGCCTATAATTCACCCCTCCACTTT	CASSLGGQGAYNSPLHF
NA	TRBV2	NA	TRBJ1-2	11	TGTGCCAGCGGGGGCTTCTATGGCTACACCTTC	CASGGFYGYTF
NA	TRBV7-9	TRBD1	TRBJ2-7	17	TGTGCCAGCAGCAGACACAGGGGGCGGAATGAGCCTTACGAGCAGTACTTC	CASSRHRGRNEPYEQYF
few	TRBV7-9	TRBD2	TRBJ2-3	16	TGTGCCAGCAGCCTCAGACTAGCGGGGGGGCAAGATACGCAGTATTTT	CASSLRLAGGQDTQYF
NA	TRBV7-3	TRBD1	TRBJ1-1	13	TGTGCCAGCAGCCCGACAGGGGCGAGTGAAGCTTTCTTT	CASSPTGASEAFF
NA	TRBV18	TRBD1	TRBJ1-3	15	TGTGCCAGCTCACCACCGACGACAGGGGGAAACACCATATATTTT	CASSPPTTGGNTIYF
NA	TRBV5-4	TRBD2	TRBJ2-7	15	TGTGCCAGCAGCTTGAAACTAGCGGGGGGAGACGAGCAGTACTTC	CASSLKLAGGDEQYF
NA	TRBV28	NA	TRBJ1-5	14	TGTGCCAGCAGTTCTCTGATGGGGCTACTACCCCAGCATTTT	CASSSLMGLLPQHF
once	TRBV7-6	NA	TRBJ2-1	14	TGTGCCAGCAGCTTAGAATGGGCAGGGAATGAGCAGTTCTTC	CASSLEWAGNEQFF
once	TRBV7-7	NA	TRBJ2-7	15	TGTGCTAGCAGCTTAGGTGCAGGGGACTCCTACGAGCAGTACTTC	CASSLGAGDSYEQYF
few	TRBV5-4	NA	TRBJ2-5	13	TGTGCCAGCAGCCGGGCCGAAGGAGGGACCCAGTACTTC	CASSRAEGGTQYF
NA	TRBV10-3	NA	TRBJ1-3	13	TGTGCCATCACAGGACAGTCAGGAAACACCATATATTTT	CAITGQSGNTIYF
few	TRBV19	NA	TRBJ1-2	15	TGTGCCAGTAGTGCCACCAGGGTAACCAACTATGGCTACACCTTC	CASSATRVTNYGYTF
NA	TRBV19	TRBD1	TRBJ2-5	13	TGTGCCAGTAGCTACAGGGGCCAAGAGACCCAGTACTTC	CASSYRGQETQYF
NA	TRBV14	NA	TRBJ2-7	15	TGTGCCAGCAGCCAAGCCTTGGGCAGAACCTACGAGCAGTACTTC	CASSQALGRTYEQYF
few	TRBV30	TRBD1	TRBJ1-2	13	TGTGCCTGGAGTAGGACAGGCCTCTATGGCTACACCTTC	CAWSRTGLYGYTF
few	TRBV6-1	NA	TRBJ2-7	14	TGTGCCAGCAGCTTCTGGGCAGGGCCCTACGAGCAGTACTTC	CASSFWAGPYEQYF
NA	TRBV18	NA	TRBJ1-5	15	TGTGCCAGCTCACCGACCCGGGACAATTACCAGCCCCAGCATTTT	CASSPTRDNYQPQHF
NA	TRBV15	NA	TRBJ2-7	13	TGTGCCACCAGCGTTACTGACTCCTACGAGCAGTACTTC	CATSVTDSYEQYF
NA	TRBV28	NA	TRBJ2-7	14	TGTGCCAGCAGTTCCACAGGGTACCCCAACGAGCAGTACTTC	CASSSTGYPNEQYF